This TCR beta chain was sequenced in a study of cytotoxic CD8 clonotypes in ibrutinib-treated CLL (dated by TCRdb to the early 2020s). As for the study more broadly: The cohort included about 15 treatment-naive and around 10 relapsed/refractory patients; 17 were IGHV unmutated. Partial responses were observed in roughly 24 patients and complete responses in 2; after a median follow-up of around 68 months, remission was maintained in roughly 14 patients and progression was observed in roughly twelve. The response samples were drawn at a median of roughly twelve months into treatment, with a range of about 6 to 40 months. On average, each sample had 255,043 productive templates and about 89,000 productive rearrangements. Of the 90 or so participants in the trial, about 25 had longitudinal samples available. Cryopreserved peripheral blood mononuclear cells were collected before treatment, at response, and at either disease progression or sustained remission. Patients were still on ibrutinib when every remission and progressive disease sample was collected. The investigation overall reported the following: Sampling times were not matched between patients in sustained remission and patients whose disease was progressing, and lymph node repertoires were not examined. At ibrutinib response clonality went up, during sustained remission it held steady, and at progression it dropped back toward baseline. Public clonotypes were rare and either shrank or stayed stable during treatment, and the rise in clonality at ibrutinib response reflected expansion of private clonotypes. Baseline clonality exceeded that of age-matched healthy donors and correlated strongly with circulating CD8+ T-cell counts.

On a MiSeq, deep resolution sequencing aimed for a depth between 1 in 1 million and 1 in 200,000 T cells, with each clonotype covered 10x on average. The immunoSEQ hsTCRB Kit was used to generate TCR beta libraries. The authors' analysis ran thus. Data were analyzed with ImmunoSEQ Data Assistant and ImmunoSEQ Analyzer, with V, D and J genes assigned per IMGT definitions. Clonality was computed as one minus normalized Shannon entropy of productive rearrangement frequencies, ranging from 0 to 1. Only overrepresented clonotypes making up at least 0.05% of each patient's repertoire were included in the public clonotype analysis. Repertoires from some 13 age-matched healthy donors in immuneACCESS were used as clonality controls. What TCRdb holds here is the immuneACCESS table cut down to in-frame rearrangements. Part of the clones is not present; checked against another copy, under half of the missing clones reflect an unresolved V gene, and the others are unexplained. Clone size and V and J calls were adopted from that table, with D and trimming inferred from the DNA. Recorded for this sample are about 60,000 clones; 50% to 70% of them occurred a single time. The ten largest clones add up to roughly 22% of the sample.

The sample's time point, from its label and the paper: roughly 25 months on ibrutinib. For TCR beta library preparation, approximately 2 micrograms of genomic DNA were extracted from the cryopreserved PBMCs. Longitudinal blood samples from CLL patients on ibrutinib monotherapy were analyzed using high-throughput TCR beta sequencing. The patients took part in an open-label, single-center phase 2 trial of ibrutinib monotherapy. V loses 5 bases, J loses 6 bases, and the germline ends lie 15 bases apart. Reading the germline V gene gives CDR1 SGHVS and CDR2 FNYEAQ. There are 14 amino acids in the CDR3, from cysteine to phenylalanine inclusive. The sequence is cut down to CDR3 DNA, 42 bases in frame from base 1. This clone appeared a few times. There is no known antigen for this receptor. The input lacks base qualities; no much larger clone sits a single base away.

This chain is built from TRBV7-6 and TRBJ2-3; the D gene cannot be resolved reliably. The sequenced sample was PBMCs, obtained after 24 months of ibrutinib treatment. This sequence originates from a human donor with chronic lymphocytic leukemia. The CDR3 region has the sequence CASSSETPRDTQYF. The DNA sequence is as follows: TGTGCCAGCAGCAGCGAGACCCCCCGGGATACGCAGTATTTT.